This T cell receptor (beta chain) was identified during a study of T-cell memory formation after mild COVID-19. This clonotype was seen repeatedly, ten times or more. It was 5'RACE with constant-segment primers that produced the TCR alpha and TCR beta cDNA libraries, which carried sample barcodes and UMIs. TCRdb called the 5' RACE reads again in MiXCR, with one record for every CDR3 protein. The sample includes around 35,000 distinct CDR3 sequences, 7.7% seen only once; the top ten take over 25%. CDR1 DFQATT and CDR2 SNEGSKA come from the germline V gene (reference sequence). The CDR3 covers 14 residues. V shed 0 bases and J shed 3 bases, with 8 bases lying between them.

The rearrangement links TRBV20-1 to TRBJ2-2; TRBD1 might be the D (5 bases). The source is a man aged 18 to 29 who had mild COVID-19 (a few samples of this study predate the infection). Cell type and time point are not known. Input material: PBMCs or a T cell subset sorted from them (not recorded which). The CDR3 DNA follows: TGCAGTGCTAGAGATAAAGGGGACACCGGGGAGCTGTTTTTT. Encoded protein: CSARDKGDTGELFF.